This entry lists 28 T cell receptor beta chains sequenced from one sample in a study of a mutant IDH1 vaccine in newly diagnosed glioma. The time point is: baseline, week 1 (first vaccination visit). Treatment reported: pre-vaccination baseline after standard-of-care therapy. TCRdb keeps only in-frame clones here, not all; method: immunoSEQ multiplex PCR. The sample carries tens of thousands of clones, over 65% recorded once. The sample here was PBMCs, taken from a glioma patient treated with radiotherapy, temozolomide or both. The receptors were gathered from a woman aged 40 to 50 with glioma.

This clone was seen a single time. J is TRBJ2-3 and V is TRBV5-5; 10 positions match TRBD2. The J segment lost 2 bases and the V segment lost 1 base, leaving 4 bases of the junction unmatched. Per germline, CDR1 SGHKS and CDR2 YYEKEE (reference sequence). The CDR3 sequence is 16 residues long. The CDR3 sequence is CASSLLAGGFTDTQYF. As DNA, the CDR3 is TGTGCCAGCAGCTTGTTAGCGGGGGGTTTCACAGATACGCAGTATTTT.

The rearrangement joins TRBV18 to TRBJ1-4, with TRBD1 identical over 7 bases. CDR1 and CDR2 (germline): KGHSH, LQKENI. With V trimmed by 2 bases and J by 8 bases, 14 bases remained unmatched. The CDR3 length is 17 residues. CDR3 sequence reads: CASSPSRQGHAGEKLFF. The CDR3 DNA reads TGTGCCAGCTCACCATCGAGACAGGGTCATGCGGGAGAAAAACTGTTTTTT.

The chain has TRBV18 and TRBJ1-1, with D maybe TRBD1 (5 bases). V lost 6 bases to trimming and J lost 2 bases, with 13 bases between them. The germline gives CDR1 KGHSH, CDR2 LQKENI. The CDR3 is 14 amino acids. CDR3 nucleotide sequence: TGTGCCAGCTCCCCTCCGGGGCACAACACTGAAGCTTTCTTT. Protein product: CASSPPGHNTEAFF.

J is TRBJ2-5 and V is TRBV7-8; 7 bases line up with TRBD2. The V gene end was trimmed by 3 bases and the J gene end by 5 bases; junction bases not matched to a gene: 15. The germline V gene encodes CDR1 SGHVS and CDR2 FQNEAQ. The CDR3 consists of 17 residues. CDR3 sequence: CASSFQRGGTGHETQYF. In DNA form, the CDR3 reads TGTGCCAGCAGCTTTCAGCGGGGAGGTACCGGCCATGAGACCCAGTACTTC.

The V and J genes are TRBV6-6 and TRBJ2-5; D remains ambiguous. The V end was cut by 0 bases, the J end by 1 base, with 0 bases between. Germline V gene data show CDR1 as MNHNY and CDR2 as SVGAGI (reference sequence). The CDR3 loop spans 12 amino acids. The CDR3 protein is CASSYSQETQYF. The CDR3 nucleotides read TGTGCCAGCAGTTACTCCCAAGAGACCCAGTACTTC.

CDR3 nucleotide sequence: TGTGCCAGTAGATCCGGCCCGAACAATGAGCAGTTCTTC. Residues: CASRSGPNNEQFF. J is TRBJ2-1 and V is TRBV19; D is undetermined. This CDR3 has 13 residues. Trimming removed 6 bases at V and 5 bases at J, with 11 bases between. Looked up from germline, CDR1 is LNHDA and CDR2 is SQIVND (reference sequence). Based on the CDR3 plus reference TRBV19 and TRBJ2-1, the full variable domain is DGGITQSPKYLFRKEGQNVTLSCEQNLNHDAMYWYRQDPGQGLRLIYYSQIVNDFQKGDIAEGYSVSREKKESFPLTVTSAQKNPTAFYLCASRSGPNNEQFFGPGTRLTVL.

A few counts support this clone. The rearrangement links TRBV12-5 to TRBJ1-2; maybe TRBD1 (5 bases). CDR1 LGHNT and CDR2 FRNRAP come from the germline V gene. This CDR3 comprises 11 residues. The CDR3 reads CAHGDLDGYTF. CDR3 DNA: TGTGCGCATGGGGACCTGGATGGCTACACCTTC.

The chain combines TRBV14 with TRBJ2-5; no clear D. V lost 6 bases to trimming and J lost 2 bases, with 16 bases between them. This CDR3 spans 15 amino acids. Looked up from germline, CDR1 is SGHDN and CDR2 is FVKESK. In DNA form, the CDR3 reads TGTGCCAGCAGTCGCGCGGTGGGTCTTCAAGAGACCCAGTACTTC. Translation: CASSRAVGLQETQYF.

This clone has more than one count but fewer than ten. This chain joins TRBV7-9 and TRBJ2-7, with 9 bases lining up with TRBD2. Trimming took 5 bases from V and 3 from J; bases not matched to a gene: 8. The CDR3 extends over 15 amino acids. Germline CDR1 reads SEHNR; CDR2 reads FQNEAQ (reference sequence). The CDR3 sequence: CASSALAGPFYEQYF. CDR3 nucleotides: TGTGCCAGCAGCGCTCTAGCGGGGCCATTCTACGAGCAGTACTTC.

This clone was seen a few times. Other DNA sequences within the sample encode an identical CDR3. This sequence joins TRBV7-9 and TRBJ1-1; D remains ambiguous. The CDR3 totals 13 residues. Trimming took off 1 base at V and 3 bases at J, with 6 bases between the two ends. Germline CDR1 is SEHNR and CDR2 is FQNEAQ (reference sequence). The CDR3 bases are TGTGCCAGCAGCTTAGAGGGTGACACTGAAGCTTTCTTT. Protein: CASSLEGDTEAFF.

This rearrangement joins TRBV19 to TRBJ1-1; tentative D call: TRBD1 (6 bases). The CDR3 runs to 14 residues. V shed 6 bases and J shed 2 bases, with 13 bases lying between them. Germline V gives CDR1 LNHDA, CDR2 SQIVND (reference sequence). CDR3 residues: CASSLAGANTEAFF. The CDR3 nucleotides are TGTGCCAGTAGCCTCGCGGGGGCTAACACTGAAGCTTTCTTT.

The V gene is TRBV2, the J gene TRBJ2-5; D is ambiguous. CDR3 length: 15 residues. V lost 2 bases to trimming and J lost 2 bases, with 12 bases between them. Germline-derived CDR1 and CDR2 are SNHLY and FYNNEI. For the CDR3, the DNA is TGTGCCAGCAGTGAAAGGCTGAGAGGACAAGAGACCCAGTACTTC. Translation: CASSERLRGQETQYF. The complete variable domain, with remaining parts taken from reference TRBV2 and TRBJ2-5, reads EPEVTQTPSHQVTQMGQEVILRCVPISNHLYFYWYRQILGQKVEFLVSFYNNEISEKSEIFDDQFSVERPDGSNFTLKIRSTKLEDSAMYFCASSERLRGQETQYFGPGTRLLVL.

J is TRBJ1-2 and V is TRBV7-2; TRBD1 aligns across 9 bases. Trimming at V came to 4 bases and at J to 4 bases, leaving 1 base not matched to a gene. The CDR3 contains 13 residues. Germline V gene data show CDR1 as SGHTA and CDR2 as FQGNSA. The CDR3 region is CASSSGQGYGYTF. CDR3 in DNA: TGTGCCAGCAGCTCGGGACAGGGCTATGGCTACACCTTC.

The V and J genes are TRBV2 and TRBJ2-2; perhaps TRBD1 as D (6 bases). CDR3 length: 12 amino acids. The germline V gene encodes CDR1 SNHLY and CDR2 FYNNEI. Trimming left V 6 bases short and J 7 bases short, with 9 bases between. The DNA of the CDR3 is TGTGCCAGCAGGGACAGAGGCGGGGAGCTGTTTTTT. Translated, it gives CASRDRGGELFF.

The chain joins TRBV30 to TRBJ2-7, with a tentative D call TRBD2 (5 bases). The V end was cut by 0 bases, the J end by 4 bases, with 7 bases between. The CDR3 contains 12 residues. CDR1 and CDR2 (germline): GTSNPN, SVGIG (reference sequence). CDR3 in amino acids: CAWSVGSYEQYF. DNA for the CDR3: TGTGCCTGGAGTGTAGGGAGTTACGAGCAGTACTTC.

V is TRBV9 and J is TRBJ2-7; D gene uncertain. The V and J ends lost 4 bases and 6 bases respectively, with 11 bases between them. The CDR3 extends over 12 amino acids. Germline assignment: CDR1 SGDLS and CDR2 YYNGEE. This CDR3 reads CASSTSPPEQYF. In DNA, the CDR3 is TGTGCCAGCAGCACCTCCCCCCCCGAGCAGTACTTC.

This rearrangement joins TRBV5-1 to TRBJ2-3; 7 nucleotides align to TRBD2. Germline trimming cut 6 bases from V and 7 bases from J; bases unmatched to any gene: 14. Germline V lookup: CDR1 SGHRS, CDR2 YFSETQ. The CDR3 runs to 15 residues. As DNA, the CDR3 is TGCGCCAGCACCCCAGCGGGGCAAATGGGAAATACGCAGTATTTT. It specifies CASTPAGQMGNTQYF.

The chain employs TRBV29-1 and TRBJ2-6; D uncertain. The CDR3 totals 16 residues. V lost 4 bases and J lost 0, with 13 bases in between. Germline CDR1 and CDR2: SQVTM and ANQGSEA. The CDR3 spells CSVASDVNSGANVLTF. CDR3 sequence (DNA): TGCAGCGTTGCTTCCGACGTAAACTCTGGGGCCAACGTCCTGACTTTC.

The gene calls are TRBV5-6 and TRBJ2-1; TRBD2 agrees at 16 bases. Trimming cost V 4 bases and J 9 bases; bases outside gene matches: 10. Looked up from germline, CDR1 is SGHDT and CDR2 is YYEEEE. This CDR3 contains 17 residues. The CDR3: CASSGRGLAGGQGEQFF. The CDR3 nucleotides are TGTGCCAGCAGCGGGCGGGGACTAGCGGGGGGGCAGGGTGAGCAGTTCTTC.

The rearrangement links TRBV10-3 to TRBJ2-7, with TRBD1 matching 9 bases. The CDR3 runs 13 residues. The trim removed 8 bases at V and 5 bases at J, leaving 7 bases unmatched. Germline assignment: CDR1 ENHRY and CDR2 SYGVKD. The CDR3 here is CAIFGQGLNEQYF. The CDR3 DNA reads TGTGCCATCTTCGGACAGGGGTTAAACGAGCAGTACTTC.

This clone has a single count. V is TRBV11-2 and J is TRBJ1-1, with unresolved D. V lost 5 bases and J 5 bases, leaving 12 bases between the germline ends. CDR3 size: 13 residues. Germline V CDR1 and CDR2: SGHAT, FQNNGV. The CDR3 sequence is CASSPRVGTEAFF. CDR3 DNA sequence: TGTGCCAGCAGCCCCCGAGTGGGAACTGAAGCTTTCTTT.

This clone appeared a few times. The CDR3 protein is CASISSYGYTF. DNA for the CDR3: TGCGCCAGCATCAGCAGCTATGGCTACACCTTC. The V gene is TRBV10-2, the J gene TRBJ1-2; no clear D gene. Germline assignment: CDR1 WSHSY and CDR2 SAAADI. The length of the CDR3 is 11 residues. V shed 7 bases and J shed 4 bases, with 7 bases lying between them.

The CDR3 is CASSGWEFSYNEQFF. For the CDR3, the DNA is TGCGCCAGCAGCGGGTGGGAGTTCTCCTACAATGAGCAGTTCTTC. The V gene is TRBV5-1, the J gene TRBJ2-1; tentatively, D is TRBD2 (5 bases). Trimming cost V 4 bases and J 0 bases, with 11 bases left between them. The CDR3 spans 15 residues. In germline, CDR1 is SGHRS, CDR2 YFSETQ.

The chain links TRBV7-9 to TRBJ1-2; 10 bases are a match to TRBD1. V dropped 5 bases and J dropped 6; count of bases not matched to a gene: 12. CDR1 is SEHNR and CDR2 is FQNEAQ in the germline V gene (reference sequence). CDR3 length equals 16 residues. The DNA for the CDR3 is TGTGCCAGCAGCCCGGGACAGGGGCGTCTAACTAATGGCTACACCTTC. This codes for CASSPGQGRLTNGYTF.

The V and J genes are TRBV9 and TRBJ1-2; 11 bases match TRBD1. CDR1 is SGDLS and CDR2 is YYNGEE in the germline V gene. J was trimmed by 3 bases and V by 4 bases; bases with no gene match: 11. This CDR3 has 17 residues. Written as DNA, the CDR3 is TGTGCCAGCAGCACACCGACCCGGACAGGGGGCGACTATGGCTACACCTTC. It codes for CASSTPTRTGGDYGYTF.

The chain is built from TRBV2 and TRBJ1-2; D gene ambiguous. This CDR3 comprises 13 residues. Germline CDR1 is SNHLY and CDR2 is FYNNEI. The V end lost 3 bases, the J end lost 8 bases, and 13 bases lay between the germline ends. The CDR3 DNA reads as TGTGCCAGCAGTGATTCACTAACTCAGGGCTACACCTTC. Protein: CASSDSLTQGYTF. The full variable domain, in which reference TRBV2 and TRBJ1-2 provide the parts outside the CDR3, is EPEVTQTPSHQVTQMGQEVILRCVPISNHLYFYWYRQILGQKVEFLVSFYNNEISEKSEIFDDQFSVERPDGSNFTLKIRSTKLEDSAMYFCASSDSLTQGYTFGSGTRLTVV.

DNA of the CDR3: TGTGCCAGTAGTATAGAACGGGTCGAGGGGTTGTATGGCTACACCTTC. The encoded protein is CASSIERVEGLYGYTF. The chain is built from TRBV19 and TRBJ1-2; D is perhaps TRBD1 (5 bases). Per germline, CDR1 LNHDA and CDR2 SQIVND (reference sequence). The V end was cut by 0 bases, the J end by 5 bases, with 16 bases between. This CDR3 has 16 residues.

The chain is built from TRBV9 and TRBJ2-1, with D uncertain. Germline CDR1 is SGDLS and CDR2 is YYNGEE. Trimming took 3 bases from V and 9 from J, leaving 4 bases between them. CDR3 length: 10 amino acids. CDR3: CASSGGEQFF. The CDR3 DNA is TGTGCCAGCAGCGGGGGTGAGCAGTTCTTC. The full variable domain, completed using reference TRBV9 and TRBJ2-1, is DSGVTQTPKHLITATGQRVTLRCSPRSGDLSVYWYQQSLDQGLQFLIQYYNGEERAKGNILERFSAQQFPDLHSELNLSSLELGDSALYFCASSGGEQFFGPGTRLTVL.